This T cell receptor (beta chain) was sequenced for a study of CD8 T cells in Susac syndrome. RNA amounts of about 0.5 to 1 ug underwent reverse transcription with random hexamers. TCRdb re-called the immunoSEQ multiplex PCR reads through MiXCR, storing one row per CDR3 protein. Here the sample spans roughly 180,000 distinct CDR3 sequences, about 95% being singletons. The V and J ends lost 3 bases and 6 bases respectively, with 9 bases between them. This CDR3 is 13 amino acids long. Germline CDR1 reads SGDLS; CDR2 reads YYNGEE. The specimen was CD4+ T cells from PBMCs. The gene calls are TRBV9 and TRBJ2-2; D is perhaps TRBD1 or TRBD2 (5 bases each). This receptor was obtained from a human donor in good health. The CDR3 loop reads CASSAGTAGELFF. The CDR3 region has the DNA TGTGCCAGCAGCGCCGGGACGGCCGGGGAGCTGTTTTTT.